This is a list of T cell receptor beta chains from one sample in a study of T cell responses to AZD1222 COVID-19 vaccine. TCRdb keeps only in-frame clones here, not all; method: immunoSEQ multiplex PCR. Altogether 65,000 to 75,000 clones are present, around 80% being singletons, with the ten largest covering about 20%. This sample comprised peripheral blood, obtained on day 0 of AZD1222 vaccination. These receptors all stem from an adult in good health. Each CDR3 is given with its conserved first and last residue. A D gene is named only where the DNA matches it firmly. Only some rows state a clone size, as once, few, many or a class for expanded clones.

cdr3_length clone_size j_call v_call d_call cdr3_nt cdr3_aa
14 once TRBJ2-1 TRBV19 - TGTGCCAGTAGTATCCAGCGGAGCTACAATGAGCAGTTCTTC CASSIQRSYNEQFF
14 - TRBJ1-2 TRBV4-2 TRBD1 TGTGCCAGCAGCCAAGAAGTCACAGGGGATGGCTACACCTTC CASSQEVTGDGYTF
13 - TRBJ1-6 TRBV18 - TGTGCCAGCCGAGGGCCCACTAATTCACCCCTCCACTTT CASRGPTNSPLHF
20 - TRBJ2-6 TRBV30 TRBD1 TGTGCCTGGAGCCCCTCGTGGCGGGACAGGATACGGGGCGGGGCCAACGTCCTGACTTTC CAWSPSWRDRIRGGANVLTF
13 - TRBJ1-1 TRBV27 - TGTGCCAGCAGTTTTCAAAGGAACACTGAAGCTTTCTTT CASSFQRNTEAFF
14 - TRBJ2-7 TRBV6-5 - TGTGCCAGCAGTACTTCAGGGGGGGGTTACGAGCAGTACTTC CASSTSGGGYEQYF
14 few TRBJ1-1 TRBV28 - TGTGCCAGCAGTTTAGGGAAGGGGTTCACTGAAGCTTTCTTT CASSLGKGFTEAFF
15 - TRBJ2-2 TRBV10-3 - TGTGCCATCAGTGGCGGCGCGGGGGCAACCGGGGAGCTGTTTTTT CAISGGAGATGELFF
15 - TRBJ2-5 TRBV28 - TGTGCCAGCAGCCCCCCCTTGGCGGAACAAGAGACCCAGTACTTC CASSPPLAEQETQYF
14 - TRBJ1-3 TRBV28 - TGTGCCAGCAGTTTATGGGGATTAGGAAACACCATATATTTT CASSLWGLGNTIYF
22 - TRBJ2-4 TRBV9 TRBD2 TGTGCCAGCAGCGTAGGAGTGAGTGGTGGTAGCGGGACACTTTTAGCCAAAAACATTCAGTACTTC CASSVGVSGGSGTLLAKNIQYF
12 - TRBJ1-1 TRBV29-1 - TGCAGCGTTCTACAGGTGAACACTGAAGCTTTCTTT CSVLQVNTEAFF
14 - TRBJ1-4 TRBV28 TRBD1 TGTGCCAGCAGTTCCCCGGGACAGGGGGAAAAACTGTTTTTT CASSSPGQGEKLFF
15 - TRBJ1-1 TRBV7-6 - TGTGCCAGCAGCCCTCAGGGTTCCATGAACACTGAAGCTTTCTTT CASSPQGSMNTEAFF
13 - TRBJ2-1 TRBV28 - TGTGCCAGCGGGCGTGTTGGCTACAATGAGCAGTTCTTC CASGRVGYNEQFF
14 - TRBJ2-7 TRBV19 TRBD1 TGTGCCAGTAGTCCGACAGGGATATCCTACGAGCAGTACTTC CASSPTGISYEQYF
13 - TRBJ1-2 TRBV28 - TGTGCCAGCAGCTACAGGACTAACTATGGCTACACCTTC CASSYRTNYGYTF
13 - TRBJ2-7 TRBV7-9 - TGTGCCAGCAGCTTATCTTCGAACTACGAGCAGTACTTC CASSLSSNYEQYF
16 - TRBJ1-1 TRBV4-3 - TGCGCCAGCAGCCAGGAACCATCAACGATGGGGACTGAAGCTTTCTTT CASSQEPSTMGTEAFF
12 - TRBJ1-1 TRBV30 - TGTGCCTGGAGTGTAAGGGGAACTGAAGCTTTCTTT CAWSVRGTEAFF
17 - TRBJ2-3 TRBV13 TRBD1 TGTGCCAGCAGCCGAGAAGTGACAGGGGGCGCAACGGATACGCAGTATTTT CASSREVTGGATDTQYF
12 few TRBJ1-1 TRBV7-9 TRBD1 TGTGCCAGCAGCTCACAGGGGCTTATGGCTTTCTTT CASSSQGLMAFF
13 - TRBJ1-3 TRBV4-3 - TGCGCCAGCAGCCGGAGGATTGGAAACACCATATATTTT CASSRRIGNTIYF
15 - TRBJ1-5 TRBV6-5 - TGTGCCAGCAGTTACTCGCGGGGGGCCCGCTCGGCCCAGCATTTT CASSYSRGARSAQHF
14 - TRBJ2-7 TRBV7-2 TRBD1 TGTGCCAGCAGCCTAACGGACAGGGGGTACGAGCAGTACTTC CASSLTDRGYEQYF
14 - TRBJ2-2 TRBV3-1/TRBV3-2 TRBD2 TGTGCCAGCAGCCGGACTAGCCTCACCGGGGAGCTGTTTTTT CASSRTSLTGELFF
12 - TRBJ2-3 TRBV7-2 - TGTGCCAGCAGCTTAGTACGGGATACGCAGTATTTT CASSLVRDTQYF
19 - TRBJ1-4 TRBV7-2 - TGTGCCAGCAGCTTCCCAGCAAGCGGACCTGATGCAACTAATGAAAAACTGTTTTTT CASSFPASGPDATNEKLFF
14 - TRBJ1-3 TRBV7-2 TRBD1 TGTGCCAGCAGCTCGCCGGGACAGGGGAACACCATATATTTT CASSSPGQGNTIYF
15 few TRBJ1-4 TRBV27 - TGTGCCAGCAGTTGGGGCGGTGCAACTAATGAAAAACTGTTTTTT CASSWGGATNEKLFF
13 - TRBJ2-7 TRBV9 - TGTGCCAGCAGCGCCGGGGATAACTACGAGCAGTACTTC CASSAGDNYEQYF
16 - TRBJ2-3 TRBV10-3 - TGTGCCATCAGTCTAAGAACAGGGTCTAGGACAGATACGCAGTATTTT CAISLRTGSRTDTQYF
16 once TRBJ1-1 TRBV6-2/TRBV6-3 - TGTGCCAGCAGTCCCTCCCGGGGCCAGGCGAACACTGAAGCTTTCTTT CASSPSRGQANTEAFF